This T cell receptor (beta chain) was retrieved from a study of blood T cell repertoires in COVID-19. Overall study context: Samples came from the United States, Italy and Spain, spanning acute and convalescent COVID-19. PBMCs, B-cell-depleted T cells, or T cells provided the cDNA or gDNA that made up the material.

Per the authors' pipeline: The authors estimated nucleated cell counts from reference gene primer amplification. Method: immunoSEQ multiplex PCR; TCRdb's copy keeps in-frame clones and lacks some. V, J and clone size were drawn from that table, and D and trimming were deduced from the DNA. The sample records 45,000 to 65,000 clones, around 87% being singletons. Germline CDR1 and CDR2: MDHEN and SYDVKM. The CDR3 length is 15 residues. V was pared by 5 bases and J by 2 bases, with 13 bases between. V usage is TRBV28 and J usage is TRBJ1-3; D is perhaps TRBD1 (5 bases). Sequenced material: peripheral blood. The source of this sequence is a man aged 45 to 65 with active COVID-19. The CDR3 region is CASSPIGGAGNTIYF. CDR3 nucleotides: TGTGCCAGCAGTCCGATTGGGGGGGCTGGAAACACCATATATTTT.